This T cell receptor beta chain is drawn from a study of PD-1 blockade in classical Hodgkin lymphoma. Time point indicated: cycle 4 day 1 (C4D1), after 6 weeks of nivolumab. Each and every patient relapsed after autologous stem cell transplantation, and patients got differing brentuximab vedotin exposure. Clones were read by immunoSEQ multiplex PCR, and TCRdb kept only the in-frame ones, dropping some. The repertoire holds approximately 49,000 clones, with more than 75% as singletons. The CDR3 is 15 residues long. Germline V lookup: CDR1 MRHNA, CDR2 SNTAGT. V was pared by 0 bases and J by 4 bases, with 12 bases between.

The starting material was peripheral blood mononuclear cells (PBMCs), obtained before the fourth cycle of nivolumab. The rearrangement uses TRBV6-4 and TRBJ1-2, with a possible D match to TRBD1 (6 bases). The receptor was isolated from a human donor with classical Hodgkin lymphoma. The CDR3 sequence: CASSDSPAQGYGYTF. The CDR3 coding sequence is TGTGCCAGCAGTGACTCCCCTGCACAGGGCTATGGCTACACCTTC.